Sequencing of this T cell receptor (beta chain) was carried out in a study of CD8+ T cells in alopecia areata. Study-level results: Clonality was higher in lesional than normal scalp, especially in alopecia totalis/universalis. Scalp data also include sequences from resident alphabeta T cells of normal skin. Many of the expanded lesional clones endured in scalp and blood while on tofacitinib.

For this clone: Its specificity is unknown.

cDNA serving as the sequencing template came from extracted, reverse transcribed RNA. Profiled with immunoSEQ multiplex PCR; TCRdb holds only in-frame clones, not every one. Here the sample spans some 120,000 clones, roughly 55% being singletons. This sample's treatment: oral pan-JAK inhibitor, 5-10 mg twice daily. Cell sorting was applied to PBMCs, and CD4+ and CD8+ T cells were collected. The sequencing here drew on CD8+ T cells sorted from blood, taken at week 24, from a patient treated with tofacitinib. This receptor was obtained from a human donor with alopecia areata.

CDR3 sequence (DNA): TGTGCCAGCAGCTTGGCGGCAGCCTACTCCTACGAGCAGTACTTC. Its translation: CASSLAAAYSYEQYF. The chain links TRBV5-4 to TRBJ2-7; D gene ambiguous. CDR3 length: 15 amino acids. CDR1 and CDR2 from the germline V gene are SGHNT and YYREEE (reference sequence). The V end was cut by 0 bases, the J end by 0 bases, with 10 bases between.